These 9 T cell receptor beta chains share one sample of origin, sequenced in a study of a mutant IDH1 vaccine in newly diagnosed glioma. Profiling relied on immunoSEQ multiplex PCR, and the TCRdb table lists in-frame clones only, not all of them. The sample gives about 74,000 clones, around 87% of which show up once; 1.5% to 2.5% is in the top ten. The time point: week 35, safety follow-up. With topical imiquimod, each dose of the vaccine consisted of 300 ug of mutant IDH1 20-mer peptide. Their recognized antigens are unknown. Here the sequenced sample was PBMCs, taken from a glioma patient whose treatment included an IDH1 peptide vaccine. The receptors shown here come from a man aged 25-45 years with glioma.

CDR3 region: CASSQVARGGTEAFF. The DNA of the CDR3 is TGCGCCAGCAGCCAAGTTGCGCGGGGAGGAACTGAAGCTTTCTTT. The chain couples TRBV4-3 to TRBJ1-1; D unresolved. This CDR3 has 15 amino acids. CDR1 LGHNA and CDR2 YSLEER come from the germline V gene. V lost 1 base, J lost 5 bases, and 14 bases lay in between.

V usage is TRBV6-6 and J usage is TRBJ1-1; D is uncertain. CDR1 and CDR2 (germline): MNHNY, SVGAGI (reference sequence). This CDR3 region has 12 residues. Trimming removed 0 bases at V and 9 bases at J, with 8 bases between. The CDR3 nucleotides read TGTGCCAGCAGTTACTCCCTAGGACAAGCTTTCTTT. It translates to CASSYSLGQAFF.

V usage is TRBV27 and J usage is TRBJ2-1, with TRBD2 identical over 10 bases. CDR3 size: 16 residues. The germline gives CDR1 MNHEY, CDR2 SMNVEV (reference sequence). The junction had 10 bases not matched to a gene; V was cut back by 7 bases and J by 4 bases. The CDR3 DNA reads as TGTGCCAGCAAAGGGAGCGGGAGGGCGAAATACAATGAGCAGTTCTTC. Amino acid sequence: CASKGSGRAKYNEQFF.

The CDR3 region is CASSPLTGDYTEAFF. The CDR3 DNA sequence: TGTGCCAGCAGTCCCCTGACAGGGGATTACACTGAAGCTTTCTTT. The gene calls are TRBV28 and TRBJ1-1; 8 bases map to TRBD1. Germline V gene sequence: CDR1 MDHEN, CDR2 SYDVKM. V gave up 5 bases and J gave up 3 bases; unmatched junction bases: 8. The CDR3 has 15 amino acids. The entire variable domain, with the rest obtained from reference TRBV28 and TRBJ1-1, is as follows: DVKVTQSSRYLVKRTGEKVFLECVQDMDHENMFWYRQDPGLGLRLIYFSYDVKMKEKGDIPEGYSVSREKKERFSLILESASTNQTSMYLCASSPLTGDYTEAFFGQGTRLTVV.

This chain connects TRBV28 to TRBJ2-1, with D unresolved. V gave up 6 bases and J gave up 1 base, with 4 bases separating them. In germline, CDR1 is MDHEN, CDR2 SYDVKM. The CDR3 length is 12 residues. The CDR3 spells CASSPSYNEQFF. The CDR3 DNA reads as TGTGCCAGCAGCCCTTCCTACAATGAGCAGTTCTTC.

The CDR3 is CASSLGQGAGDTQYF. In nucleotides, the CDR3 is TGTGCCAGCAGCCTGGGACAGGGGGCAGGGGATACGCAGTATTTT. V gene TRBV9 combines with J gene TRBJ2-3, with 12 nucleotides matching TRBD1. J lost 6 bases, V lost 4 bases, and 6 bases had no gene match. The CDR3 runs to 15 residues. Germline CDR1 SGDLS, CDR2 YYNGEE.

The CDR3 region is CASSLDTSLSSYNEQFF. CDR3 nucleotide sequence: TGCGCCAGCAGCTTGGATACCTCCCTGAGCTCCTACAATGAGCAGTTCTTC. The chain is built from TRBV5-1 and TRBJ2-1; D is uncertain. The CDR3 totals 17 residues. V gave up 0 bases and J gave up 0 bases, with 13 bases separating them. Germline CDR1 reads SGHRS; CDR2 reads YFSETQ.

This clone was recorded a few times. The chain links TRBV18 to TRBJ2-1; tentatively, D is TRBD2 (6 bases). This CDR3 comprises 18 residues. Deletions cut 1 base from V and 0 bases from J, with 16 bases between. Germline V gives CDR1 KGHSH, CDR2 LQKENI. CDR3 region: CASSPRAGSLSSYNEQFF. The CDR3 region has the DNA TGTGCCAGCTCACCACGGGCCGGGAGCTTGAGCTCCTACAATGAGCAGTTCTTC.

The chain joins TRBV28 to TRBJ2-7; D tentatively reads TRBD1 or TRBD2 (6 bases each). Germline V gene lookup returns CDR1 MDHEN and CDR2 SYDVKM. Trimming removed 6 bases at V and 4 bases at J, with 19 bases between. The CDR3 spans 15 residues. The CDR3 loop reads CASSTAGHGAYEQYF. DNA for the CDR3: TGTGCCAGCAGCACGGCGGGACACGGGGCATACGAGCAGTACTTC.